These 17 T cell receptor beta chains share one sample of origin, sequenced in a study of blood T cell repertoires in COVID-19. TCRdb's table, derived via immunoSEQ multiplex PCR, lists solely in-frame clones and lacks some. Of just over 250,000 clones in the sample, around 92% were seen once. Material for sequencing was peripheral blood. All receptors come from a young adult with COVID-19, enrolled during active disease.

The chain is built from TRBV4-1 and TRBJ2-3, with 13 bases identical to TRBD2. Unmatched junction bases numbered 6, after V lost 2 bases and J lost 7 bases. This CDR3 has 16 residues. The V gene's germline CDR1 is MGHRA and CDR2 YSYEKL. The CDR3 coding sequence is TGCGCCAGCAGCCAACCCACTAGCGGGAGGGGGTATACGCAGTATTTT. Residues: CASSQPTSGRGYTQYF.

The rearrangement joins TRBV29-1 to TRBJ2-1, with D possibly TRBD2 on 6 matching bases. Germline V gives CDR1 SQVTM, CDR2 ANQGSEA. This CDR3 contains 12 residues. Trimming cost V 5 bases and J 7 bases, with 12 bases left between them. The CDR3 sequence: CSVWLSGNEQFF. The CDR3 DNA sequence: TGCAGCGTTTGGCTTAGCGGAAATGAGCAGTTCTTC.

The rearrangement joins TRBV29-1 to TRBJ2-2; 7 positions agree with TRBD2. The CDR3 runs 15 residues. The V gene's germline CDR1 is SQVTM and CDR2 ANQGSEA. Losses at the gene ends were 6 bases for V and 5 bases for J; bases not matched to a gene: 12. The CDR3 sequence: CSVVFGGSMTGELFF. CDR3 bases: TGCAGCGTCGTCTTTGGCGGGAGTATGACCGGGGAGCTGTTTTTT.

With respect to this clone: Additional DNA sequences in this sample encode the identical CDR3. V gene TRBV5-1 combines with J gene TRBJ2-5; D gene unclear. Germline lookup yields CDR1 SGHRS and CDR2 YFSETQ. The CDR3 covers 13 residues. Trimming took 2 bases from V and 3 from J, leaving 8 bases between them. The CDR3 coding sequence is TGCGCCAGCAGCTTAGGAACAGAAGAGACCCAGTACTTC. It encodes CASSLGTEETQYF.

V gene TRBV7-2 combines with J gene TRBJ2-7, with 11 bases identical to TRBD2. The germline CDR1 and CDR2 sequences are SGHTA and FQGNSA. V trimming: 1 base; J trimming: 3 bases; junction bases outside the gene matches: 2. There are 15 residues in the CDR3. The CDR3 is CASSLGLAGFYEQYF. The DNA of the CDR3 is TGTGCCAGCAGCTTAGGACTAGCGGGATTCTACGAGCAGTACTTC.

The chain has TRBV19 and TRBJ2-5, with D possibly matching TRBD2 (5 bases). V was clipped by 3 bases and J by 5 bases, with 10 bases between them. The CDR3 has 13 residues. CDR1 LNHDA and CDR2 SQIVND come from the germline V gene (reference sequence). CDR3 sequence (DNA): TGTGCCAGTAGTATTGGAGGCTACGAGACCCAGTACTTC. It translates to CASSIGGYETQYF.

This chain links TRBV13 with TRBJ2-2; a weak D match, TRBD1 (5 bases). Germline V gene data show CDR1 as PRHDT and CDR2 as FYEKMQ (reference sequence). This CDR3 has 14 amino acids. Trimming left V 2 bases short and J 2 bases short, with 6 bases between. The CDR3 region has the DNA TGTGCCAGCAGCTTACAGGGTAACACCGGGGAGCTGTTTTTT. Translated: CASSLQGNTGELFF.

This clone turned up a few times. The rearrangement links TRBV6-5 to TRBJ2-1, with D possibly being TRBD2 (5 bases). The CDR3 consists of 14 residues. V was trimmed by 4 bases and J by 3 bases, leaving 10 bases between them. Per germline, CDR1 MNHEY and CDR2 SVGAGI. As DNA, the CDR3 is TGTGCCAGCAGTTCTAGCCCCAGCTACAATGAGCAGTTCTTC. As protein: CASSSSPSYNEQFF.

This chain connects TRBV6-5 to TRBJ1-4; the D gene is possibly TRBD1 (6 bases). This CDR3 contains 15 residues. Germline CDR1 and CDR2: MNHEY and SVGAGI. V lost 7 bases to trimming and J lost 5 bases, with 17 bases between them. This CDR3 reads CASNSFRGGNEKLFF. The DNA for the CDR3 is TGTGCCAGCAACTCCTTCAGGGGCGGGAATGAAAAACTGTTTTTT.

The V call is TRBV18, the J call TRBJ1-3; 10 bases agree with TRBD1. V shed 5 bases, J shed 1 base, and the junction held 17 bases outside the gene matches. The CDR3 consists of 20 residues. CDR1 and CDR2 from the germline V gene are KGHSH and LQKENI. CDR3 coding DNA: TGTGCCAGCTCAGATTGGATAACCGGGACAGGGGTTCGGTCTGGAAACACCATATATTTT. Its protein product is CASSDWITGTGVRSGNTIYF. Full variable domain (outside the CDR3, taken from reference TRBV18 and TRBJ1-3): NAGVMQNPRHLVRRRGQEARLRCSPMKGHSHVYWYRQLPEEGLKFMVYLQKENIIDESGMPKERFSAEFPKEGPSILRIQQVVRGDSAAYFCASSDWITGTGVRSGNTIYFGEGSWLTVV.

The gene calls are TRBV30 and TRBJ2-5, with 9 bases matching TRBD2. Germline CDR1 is GTSNPN and CDR2 is SVGIG (reference sequence). V was pared by 2 bases and J by 4 bases, with 5 bases of the junction left unmatched. The CDR3 is 14 amino acids. The CDR3 DNA sequence: TGTGCCTGGAGTTCGGGCGGGGGGGTAGAGACCCAGTACTTC. Protein product: CAWSSGGGVETQYF.

V usage is TRBV7-9 and J usage is TRBJ2-2, with 9 bases matching TRBD2. The CDR3 consists of 18 residues. Germline V lookup: CDR1 SEHNR, CDR2 FQNEAQ (reference sequence). V trimming: 4 bases; J trimming: 8 bases; junction bases outside the gene matches: 17. The CDR3 DNA reads as TGTGCCAGCAGCTCTAGCCTACCAATAGCGGGAGAAGCGGGGGAGCTGTTTTTT. Its protein product is CASSSSLPIAGEAGELFF. Full variable domain (rest looked up from reference TRBV7-9 and TRBJ2-2): DTGVSQNPRHKITKRGQNVTFRCDPISEHNRLYWYRQTLGQGPEFLTYFQNEAQLEKSRLLSDRFSAERPKGSFSTLEIQRTEQGDSAMYLCASSSSLPIAGEAGELFFGEGSRLTVL.

The rearrangement joins TRBV13 to TRBJ2-1; 9 nucleotides line up with TRBD2. The germline CDR1 and CDR2 sequences are PRHDT and FYEKMQ (reference sequence). With 2 bases clipped from V and 8 bases from J, the junction kept 7 bases outside the gene matches. This CDR3 is built from 15 residues. The CDR3 reads CASSLTREGRDEQFF. The DNA of the CDR3 is TGTGCCAGCAGCTTAACGCGGGAGGGCCGAGATGAGCAGTTCTTC. Combining the CDR3 with reference TRBV13 and TRBJ2-1 gives the whole variable domain AAGVIQSPRHLIKEKRETATLKCYPIPRHDTVYWYQQGPGQDPQFLISFYEKMQSDKGSIPDRFSAQQFSDYHSELNMSSLELGDSALYFCASSLTREGRDEQFFGPGTRLTVL.

This chain connects TRBV7-9 to TRBJ2-3; 7 bases are a match to TRBD2. CDR3 length: 13 residues. After removal of 4 bases from V and 7 bases from J, the junction contained 5 bases not matched to a gene. From germline, CDR1 is SEHNR and CDR2 FQNEAQ (reference sequence). CDR3 amino acids: CASSYTGLNTQYF. CDR3 bases: TGTGCCAGCAGCTACACGGGACTAAATACGCAGTATTTT. The full variable domain, completed using reference TRBV7-9 and TRBJ2-3, is DTGVSQNPRHKITKRGQNVTFRCDPISEHNRLYWYRQTLGQGPEFLTYFQNEAQLEKSRLLSDRFSAERPKGSFSTLEIQRTEQGDSAMYLCASSYTGLNTQYFGPGTRLTVL.

Comments on this clone: Other DNA sequences in the sample encode the same CDR3. J is TRBJ2-7 and V is TRBV20-1, with D perhaps given as TRBD1 or TRBD2 (5 bases each). V shed 6 bases and J shed 2 bases, with 11 bases lying between them. Germline values: CDR1 DFQATT, CDR2 SNEGSKA (reference sequence). There are 12 residues in the CDR3. CDR3 in amino acids: CSASGGAYEQYF. The CDR3 nucleotides read TGCAGTGCGAGTGGGGGAGCCTACGAGCAGTACTTC.

The chain couples TRBV14 to TRBJ1-2, with D perhaps matching TRBD1 (6 bases). This CDR3 has 13 amino acids. V was shortened by 4 bases and J by 2 bases, with 8 bases between the two germline ends. Germline CDR1 reads SGHDN; CDR2 reads FVKESK. For the CDR3, the DNA is TGTGCCAGCAGCCCCCAGGGGAACTATGGCTACACCTTC. Protein product: CASSPQGNYGYTF.

The rearrangement links TRBV3-1 (or the pseudogene TRBV3-2) to TRBJ1-1; 9 bases are a match to TRBD1. The length of the CDR3 is 16 residues. The J segment lost 6 bases and the V segment lost 1 base, leaving 9 bases of the junction unmatched. The germline CDR1 and CDR2 sequences are LGHDT and YNNKEL (reference sequence). The CDR3 loop is CASSQAFGDRVPEAFF. CDR3 bases: TGTGCCAGCAGCCAAGCCTTTGGGGACAGGGTCCCTGAAGCTTTCTTT.